These 17 T cell receptor beta chains share one sample of origin, sequenced in a study of blood T cell repertoires in COVID-19. Sequencing was performed with immunoSEQ multiplex PCR; in TCRdb, only in-frame clones are kept and a portion is missing. This table holds over 95,000 clones, about four fifths found once. Sample: peripheral blood. These receptors came from a human donor in a cohort sampled during active COVID-19.

The V and J genes are TRBV28 and TRBJ2-7; D is unclear. This CDR3 spans 14 amino acids. Germline V gene sequence: CDR1 MDHEN, CDR2 SYDVKM. Trimming took 3 bases from V and 2 from J, leaving 11 bases between them. The CDR3 protein is CASSLDGLAYEQYF. The CDR3 DNA sequence: TGTGCCAGCAGTTTGGATGGGCTGGCCTACGAGCAGTACTTC.

This chain links TRBV24-1 with TRBJ2-7, with a possible D match to TRBD1 (6 bases). Looked up from germline, CDR1 is KGHDR and CDR2 is SFDVKD. The CDR3 contains 13 residues. With 3 bases removed from V and 12 bases from J, the gap between germline ends came to 17 bases. In DNA, the CDR3 is TGTGCCACCAGTGATCCCACAGGGAAGGGTCGGTACTTC. The encoded protein is CATSDPTGKGRYF.

This clone was seen a handful of times. The J gene is TRBJ2-7, the V gene TRBV7-9; no firm D call. Germline-derived CDR1 and CDR2 are SEHNR and FQNEAQ (reference sequence). The length of the CDR3 is 12 residues. Trimming took 6 bases from V and 3 from J, leaving 9 bases between them. The CDR3: CASSPPGYEQYF. The CDR3 DNA is TGTGCCAGCAGTCCCCCGGGCTACGAGCAGTACTTC.

The rearrangement uses TRBV1 and TRBJ1-5; the table's D gene call, TRBD1, was not cross checked with the DNA. TRBV1 counts as a pseudogene. CDR3 length equals 18 residues. The CDR3 protein is CTSSHGVGQGVIGQPQHF. CDR3 nucleotides: TGCACCAGCAGCCATGGCGTGGGACAGGGGGTCATCGGGCAGCCCCAGCATTTT.

V usage is TRBV9 and J usage is TRBJ2-7; 8 bases fit TRBD2. The CDR3 is 15 amino acids. CDR1 and CDR2 from the germline V gene are SGDLS and YYNGEE. The V segment lost 4 bases and the J segment 6 bases; nucleotides outside the gene matches: 12. CDR3 region: CASSPIAGSHVEQYF. CDR3 nucleotides: TGTGCCAGCAGCCCAATAGCGGGGAGCCATGTCGAGCAGTACTTC.

This rearrangement joins TRBV11-2 to TRBJ2-5; 7 bases map to TRBD1. The germline V gene encodes CDR1 SGHAT and CDR2 FQNNGV. This CDR3 is built from 14 residues. V gave up 4 bases and J gave up 7 bases; unmatched junction bases: 9. The CDR3 DNA sequence: TGTGCCAGCAGCTCACGACAGGGTGTGGCGACCCAGTACTTC. It specifies CASSSRQGVATQYF.

The rearrangement links TRBV13 to TRBJ2-7; TRBD2 aligns across 7 bases. This CDR3 is built from 15 residues. Germline CDR1 PRHDT, CDR2 FYEKMQ (reference sequence). Trimming removed 5 bases from V and 3 bases from J; junction bases left unmatched: 10. The CDR3 here is CASSHPGLMNYEQYF. The DNA for the CDR3 is TGTGCCAGCAGCCATCCGGGACTAATGAACTACGAGCAGTACTTC.

V is TRBV6-1 and J is TRBJ2-1; D unresolved. Per the germline V gene, CDR1 is MNHNS and CDR2 is SASEGT. The CDR3 length is 14 residues. The ends were cut back, 1 base at V and 7 bases at J, with 11 bases in the middle. CDR3 protein: CASSEGDSLNEQFF. The CDR3 bases are TGTGCCAGCAGTGAAGGCGATAGCTTAAATGAGCAGTTCTTC.

The genes are TRBV4-2 and TRBJ2-3; maybe TRBD2 (5 bases). CDR3 length: 16 residues. CDR1 and CDR2 from the germline V gene are LGHNA and YNFKEQ. Trimming removed 1 base from V and 0 bases from J, with 11 bases in between. CDR3 nucleotide sequence: TGTGCCAGCAGCCAAGGAGGGCCCCCTAGCACAGATACGCAGTATTTT. Translating gives CASSQGGPPSTDTQYF.

This clone appeared a single time. As DNA, the CDR3 is TGTGCCAGCAGCACTCAAAACCCAAACTATGGCTACACCTTC. Amino acids: CASSTQNPNYGYTF. This chain links TRBV3-1 (or the pseudogene TRBV3-2) with TRBJ1-2, with unresolved D. Germline V gene data show CDR1 as LGHDT and CDR2 as YNNKEL (reference sequence). The CDR3 covers 14 residues. Trimming took off 5 bases at V and 2 bases at J, with 12 bases between the two ends.

This clone was found once. This chain joins TRBV6-5 and TRBJ1-2, with D perhaps matching TRBD1 (6 bases). Germline assignment: CDR1 MNHEY and CDR2 SVGAGI. V was cut by 1 base and J by 4 bases, with 16 bases left in between. This CDR3 contains 16 residues. In nucleotides, the CDR3 is TGTGCCAGCAGTTACTTACAGGGCCCACTAGGCTATGGCTACACCTTC. Protein product: CASSYLQGPLGYGYTF.

The chain has TRBV28 and TRBJ2-3, with D possibly TRBD2 on 7 matching bases. Trimming removed 10 bases from V and 3 bases from J, with 17 bases in between. The germline gives CDR1 MDHEN, CDR2 SYDVKM. The CDR3 is 14 residues long. This CDR3 is CATLNREGTDTQYF. In DNA form, the CDR3 reads TGTGCCACTCTAAACAGGGAGGGAACAGATACGCAGTATTTT.

The chain combines TRBV7-3 with TRBJ1-5; maybe TRBD1 (5 bases). Per germline, CDR1 SGHTA and CDR2 FQGTGA. V lost 2 bases and J 9 bases, leaving 17 bases between the germline ends. The CDR3 is made up of 15 amino acids. CDR3: CASSLFGRGYPPQHF. CDR3 in DNA: TGTGCCAGCAGCTTATTTGGTAGGGGTTATCCGCCCCAGCATTTT.

This rearrangement joins TRBV6-1 to TRBJ2-5; weak D call: TRBD2 (7 bases). The germline V gene has CDR1 MNHNS and CDR2 SASEGT. The CDR3 covers 15 residues. The germline V and J ends were trimmed by 2 bases and 5 bases, with 15 bases remaining between them. The CDR3 region is CASSELGGARETQYF. In DNA form, the CDR3 reads TGTGCCAGCAGTGAATTGGGGGGGGCGCGGGAGACCCAGTACTTC.

The J gene is TRBJ2-2, the V gene TRBV4-2; 9 positions match TRBD2. V gave up 2 bases and J gave up 2 bases; unmatched junction bases: 3. The CDR3 consists of 16 residues. The germline CDR1 and CDR2 sequences are LGHNA and YNFKEQ. The CDR3 DNA reads as TGTGCCAGCAGCCAAAATAGCGGGGGAAACACCGGGGAGCTGTTTTTT. Its protein is CASSQNSGGNTGELFF.

The chain recombines TRBV25-1 with TRBJ1-2; possible D gene TRBD1, 5 bases. The CDR3 is made up of 17 amino acids. Deletions cut 3 bases from V and 4 bases from J, with 21 bases between. From germline, CDR1 is MGHDK and CDR2 SYGVNS. CDR3 loop: CASSEGGPRARGYGYTF. The CDR3, as DNA: TGTGCCAGCAGTGAGGGGGGACCCCGGGCTCGAGGCTATGGCTACACCTTC.

V gene TRBV12-3 or TRBV12-4 combines with J gene TRBJ2-7, with 10 bases that match TRBD1. After removal of 5 bases from V and 7 bases from J, the junction contained 5 bases not matched to a gene. This CDR3 contains 13 residues. CDR3 loop: CASSPGTGVEQYF. Written as DNA, the CDR3 is TGTGCCAGCAGTCCCGGGACAGGGGTTGAGCAGTACTTC.